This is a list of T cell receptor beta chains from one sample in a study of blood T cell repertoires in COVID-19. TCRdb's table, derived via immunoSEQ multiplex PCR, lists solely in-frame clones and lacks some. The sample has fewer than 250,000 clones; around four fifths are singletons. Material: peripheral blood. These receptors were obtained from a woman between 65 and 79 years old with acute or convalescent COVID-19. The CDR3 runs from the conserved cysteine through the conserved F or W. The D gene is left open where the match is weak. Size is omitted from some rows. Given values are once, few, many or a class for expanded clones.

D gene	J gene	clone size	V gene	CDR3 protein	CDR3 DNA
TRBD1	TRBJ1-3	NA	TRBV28	CASDPTGQGLGNTIYF	TGTGCCAGCGACCCTACGGGACAGGGGCTTGGAAACACCATATATTTT
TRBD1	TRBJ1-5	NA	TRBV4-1	CASSQAGTGDQPQHF	TGCGCCAGCAGCCAGGCCGGGACAGGGGATCAGCCCCAGCATTTT
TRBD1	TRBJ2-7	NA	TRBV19	CASRSGTGGFYEQYF	TGTGCCAGTAGATCCGGGACAGGGGGCTTCTACGAGCAGTACTTC
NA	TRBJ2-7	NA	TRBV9	CASSVAGSVGEQYF	TGTGCCAGCAGCGTAGCAGGGTCTGTAGGGGAGCAGTACTTC
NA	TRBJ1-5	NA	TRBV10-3	CAISDNRDQPQHF	TGTGCCATCAGTGATAATAGAGATCAGCCCCAGCATTTT
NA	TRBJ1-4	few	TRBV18	CASSPQGLDNEKLFF	TGTGCCAGCTCACCACAAGGACTGGATAATGAAAAACTGTTTTTT
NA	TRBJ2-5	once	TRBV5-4	CASTWAFGETQYF	TGTGCCAGCACTTGGGCGTTTGGGGAGACCCAGTACTTC
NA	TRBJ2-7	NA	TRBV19	CASSIGFKSPGEQYF	TGTGCCAGTAGTATAGGATTCAAGAGTCCGGGAGAGCAGTACTTC
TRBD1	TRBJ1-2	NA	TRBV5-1	CASGDRGYGYTF	TGCGCCAGCGGTGACAGGGGCTATGGCTACACCTTC
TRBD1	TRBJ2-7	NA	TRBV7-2	CASSPGTGTYEQYF	TGTGCCAGCAGCCCCGGGACAGGGACCTACGAGCAGTACTTC
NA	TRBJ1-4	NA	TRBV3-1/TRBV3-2	CASSSPPGVNEKLFF	TGTGCCAGCAGCTCACCCCCGGGAGTAAATGAAAAACTGTTTTTT
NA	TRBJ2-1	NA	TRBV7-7	CASSMFLSSSYNEQFF	TGTGCTAGCAGCATGTTCCTTTCGAGCTCCTACAATGAGCAGTTCTTC
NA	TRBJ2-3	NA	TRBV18	CASSPLRQGTDTQYF	TGTGCCAGCTCACCCCTAAGACAGGGCACAGATACGCAGTATTTT
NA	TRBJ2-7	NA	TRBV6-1	CASKVTSSSYEQYF	TGTGCCAGCAAGGTTACTAGTTCCTCCTACGAGCAGTACTTC
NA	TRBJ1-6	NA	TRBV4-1	CASSQDQGIYNSPLHF	TGCGCCAGCAGCCAAGACCAGGGTATCTATAATTCACCCCTCCACTTT
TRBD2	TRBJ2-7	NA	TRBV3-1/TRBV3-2	CASSQGTSGVGNEQYF	TGTGCCAGCAGCCAGGGGACTAGCGGGGTAGGCAACGAGCAGTACTTC
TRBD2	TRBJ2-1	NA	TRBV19	CASSHSGGANEQFF	TGTGCCAGTAGCCATAGCGGGGGGGCGAATGAGCAGTTCTTC
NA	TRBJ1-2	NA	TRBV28	CASSLTGGGSGYTF	TGTGCCAGCAGTTTAACGGGAGGCGGGTCCGGCTACACCTTC
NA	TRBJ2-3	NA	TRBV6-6	CASIPSGTDTQYF	TGTGCCAGCATCCCTAGCGGCACAGATACGCAGTATTTT
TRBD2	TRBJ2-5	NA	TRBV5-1	CASSLVSGGNQETQYF	TGCGCCAGCAGCTTGGTTAGCGGGGGAAATCAAGAGACCCAGTACTTC
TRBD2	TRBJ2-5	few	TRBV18	CASSSGLAGETQYF	TGTGCCAGCTCATCGGGACTAGCGGGAGAGACCCAGTACTTC
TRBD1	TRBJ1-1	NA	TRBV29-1	CSVDGGRGLAEAFF	TGCAGCGTTGATGGTGGCAGGGGGTTGGCTGAAGCTTTCTTT
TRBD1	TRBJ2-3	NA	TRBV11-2	CASSFDRVSTDTQYF	TGTGCCAGCAGCTTTGACAGGGTCAGCACAGATACGCAGTATTTT
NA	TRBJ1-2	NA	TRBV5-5	CASSQSGSRGYGYTF	TGTGCCAGCAGCCAGTCCGGGTCTAGAGGGTATGGCTACACCTTC
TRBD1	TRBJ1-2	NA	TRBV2	CASSSTPGGGTSGYTF	TGTGCCAGCAGTTCCACCCCAGGGGGCGGGACCTCGGGCTACACCTTC
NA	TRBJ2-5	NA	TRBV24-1	CATSDGETGETQYF	TGTGCCACCAGTGATGGGGAGACGGGAGAGACCCAGTACTTC
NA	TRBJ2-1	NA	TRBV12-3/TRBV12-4	CASSYDRRNEQFF	TGTGCCAGCAGTTACGACAGGCGTAATGAGCAGTTCTTC
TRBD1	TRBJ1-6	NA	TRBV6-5	CASGTGNSPLHF	TGTGCCAGTGGGACAGGCAATTCACCCCTCCACTTT
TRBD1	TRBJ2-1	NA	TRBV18	CASSLTGTGAYNEQFF	TGTGCCAGCTCACTCACCGGGACAGGGGCCTACAATGAGCAGTTCTTC
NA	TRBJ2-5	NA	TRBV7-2	CASSLDSALKQETQYF	TGTGCCAGCAGCTTAGACAGTGCCCTGAAGCAAGAGACCCAGTACTTC
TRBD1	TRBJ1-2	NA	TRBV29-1	CSVDRPGTGAGGYTF	TGCAGCGTTGATCGTCCCGGGACAGGAGCGGGAGGCTACACCTTC
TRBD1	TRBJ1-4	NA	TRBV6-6	CASSPILPMDREREKLFF	TGTGCCAGCAGTCCCATACTCCCCATGGACAGGGAAAGGGAAAAACTGTTTTTT
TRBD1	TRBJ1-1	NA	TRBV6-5	CASSRQGRGTEAFF	TGTGCCAGCAGTAGACAGGGGCGGGGCACTGAAGCTTTCTTT
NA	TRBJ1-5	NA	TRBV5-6	CASSMAGPDQPQHF	TGTGCCAGCAGTATGGCGGGACCGGATCAGCCCCAGCATTTT
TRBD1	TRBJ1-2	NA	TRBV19	CASTHPGQGYGYTF	TGTGCCAGTACTCACCCAGGACAGGGGTATGGCTACACCTTC
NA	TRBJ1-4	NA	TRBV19	CASSIVGRLGKLFF	TGTGCCAGTAGTATTGTGGGCAGGCTTGGAAAACTGTTTTTT
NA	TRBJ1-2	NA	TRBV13	CASSSRQAFYGYTF	TGTGCCAGCAGCTCAAGACAGGCTTTCTATGGCTACACCTTC
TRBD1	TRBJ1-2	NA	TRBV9	CASSGTLTGGNYGYTF	TGTGCCAGCAGCGGGACGTTGACAGGGGGGAACTATGGCTACACCTTC
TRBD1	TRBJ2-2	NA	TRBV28	CASSSGLTGANTGELFF	TGTGCCAGCAGTTCAGGCCTGACAGGGGCTAACACCGGGGAGCTGTTTTTT
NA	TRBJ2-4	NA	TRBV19	CASSIERGTLAKNIQYF	TGTGCCAGTAGTATAGAGAGGGGGACCCTAGCCAAAAACATTCAGTACTTC
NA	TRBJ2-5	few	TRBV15	CATSRDRGSLGETQYF	TGTGCCACCAGCAGAGATAGGGGGTCCTTGGGGGAGACCCAGTACTTC
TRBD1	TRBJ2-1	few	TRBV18	CASSPPTGGSSYNEQFF	TGTGCCAGCTCACCACCGACAGGGGGGAGCTCCTACAATGAGCAGTTCTTC
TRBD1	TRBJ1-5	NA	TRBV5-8	CASRLQGAGGNQPQHF	TGTGCCAGCAGATTGCAGGGGGCAGGGGGCAATCAGCCCCAGCATTTT
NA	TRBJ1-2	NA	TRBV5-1	CASSLAGDSLGGYTF	TGCGCCAGCAGCTTGGCCGGAGACAGCCTGGGTGGCTACACCTTC
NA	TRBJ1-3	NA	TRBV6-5	CASSPSGGNTIYF	TGTGCCAGCAGCCCCTCGGGGGGAAACACCATATATTTT
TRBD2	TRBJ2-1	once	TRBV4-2	CASSQLGGTNNEQFF	TGTGCCAGCAGCCAACTGGGGGGGACGAACAATGAGCAGTTCTTC
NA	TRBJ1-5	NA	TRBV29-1	CSVKQGGEQPQHF	TGCAGCGTTAAACAGGGAGGGGAGCAGCCCCAGCATTTT
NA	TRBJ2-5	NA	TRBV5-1	CASSRGSQETQYF	TGCGCCAGCAGTCGGGGGAGCCAAGAGACCCAGTACTTC
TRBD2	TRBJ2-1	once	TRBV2	CASRPTSGVTYNEQFF	TGTGCCAGCAGACCGACTAGCGGGGTAACCTACAATGAGCAGTTCTTC
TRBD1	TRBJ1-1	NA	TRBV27	CASSFGTGGMNTEAFF	TGTGCCAGCAGTTTCGGGACAGGGGGAATGAACACTGAAGCTTTCTTT
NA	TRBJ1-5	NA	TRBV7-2	CASSLGASNQPQHF	TGTGCCAGCAGCTTGGGGGCCAGCAATCAGCCCCAGCATTTT
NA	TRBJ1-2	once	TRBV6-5	CASSLYGGGDYGYTF	TGTGCCAGCAGCCTCTACGGGGGGGGCGACTATGGCTACACCTTC
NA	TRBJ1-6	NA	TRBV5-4	CASSLVAGVSPLHF	TGTGCCAGCAGCTTGGTGGCAGGGGTTTCACCCCTCCACTTT
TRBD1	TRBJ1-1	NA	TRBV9	CASSRGPMNTEAFF	TGTGCCAGCAGCAGGGGGCCTATGAACACTGAAGCTTTCTTT
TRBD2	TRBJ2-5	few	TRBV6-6	CASSGGAGETQYF	TGTGCCAGCAGCGGGGGGGCGGGAGAGACCCAGTACTTC
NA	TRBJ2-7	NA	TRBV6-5	CASSYESGISSYEQYF	TGTGCCAGCAGTTACGAATCCGGGATTTCCTCCTACGAGCAGTACTTC
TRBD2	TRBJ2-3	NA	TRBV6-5	CASSWTSGGADTQYF	TGTGCCAGCAGTTGGACTAGCGGGGGGGCGGATACGCAGTATTTT